Presented here are 2 T cell receptor beta chains from one specimen sequenced in a study of CD8 T cells in Susac syndrome. Random-hexamer reverse transcription was applied to roughly 0.5 to 1 ug RNA. TCRdb called the immunoSEQ multiplex PCR reads again in MiXCR, with one record for every CDR3 protein. Of roughly 130,000 distinct CDR3 sequences listed, approximately 96% are singletons. Sample: CD4+ T cells from PBMCs. The receptors derive from a human donor with multiple sclerosis.

J is TRBJ2-1 and V is TRBV5-4, with 7 positions matching TRBD2. Trimming took 0 bases from V and 14 from J; bases not matched to a gene: 8. Germline V gene sequence: CDR1 SGHNT, CDR2 YYREEE (reference sequence). The CDR3 contains 13 residues. CDR3 nucleotide sequence: TGTGCCAGCAGCTTGGTCCGTCGCGGGAGTAAGTTCTTC. It is translated as CASSLVRRGSKFF.

The V and J genes are TRBV9 and TRBJ2-2; a weak D match, TRBD2 (5 bases). Trimming took off 4 bases at V and 6 bases at J, with 13 bases between the two ends. CDR3 length: 14 residues. From germline, CDR1 is SGDLS and CDR2 YYNGEE. The CDR3 here is CASSPAGLAGELFF. The CDR3, as DNA: TGTGCCAGCAGCCCAGCTGGACTGGCCGGGGAGCTGTTTTTT.